Listed here is a single T cell receptor beta chain. Treatment reported: about 20 received Ad26.COV2.S at low or high dose, single or two shots; roughly 5 received placebo; per-sample allocation not given. Sampling was performed 63 days after the first vaccine or placebo injection. The data stem from a study of Ad26.COV2.S vaccination and SARS-CoV-2 variants. The protocol was immunoSEQ multiplex PCR, while the TCRdb copy is restricted to in-frame clones and leaves out a portion. The sample has around 300,000 clones; approximately 86% are singletons. Germline V CDR1 and CDR2: SGHTA, FQGNSA. The CDR3 covers 14 residues. V shed 2 bases and J shed 11 bases, with 18 bases lying between them.

The sequence derives from a person between 18 and 65 years old who received the Ad26.COV2.S COVID-19 vaccine or a placebo. Material: peripheral blood, obtained in a trial of Ad26.COV2.S vaccine versus placebo. The rearrangement links TRBV7-2 to TRBJ1-1; no clear D. The chain's CDR3 is CASSLNGYGQKAFF. The DNA of the CDR3 is TGTGCCAGCAGCTTAAACGGCTATGGGCAGAAGGCTTTCTTT. Looking up the rest from reference TRBV7-2 and TRBJ1-1 gives the full variable domain: GAGVSQSPSNKVTEKGKDVELRCDPISGHTALYWYRQSLGQGLEFLIYFQGNSAPDKSGLPSDRFSAERTGGSVSTLTIQRTQQEDSAVYLCASSLNGYGQKAFFGQGTRLTVV.